This entry features one T cell receptor (beta chain) sequence. Here the CDR3 omits its conserved ending phenylalanine or tryptophan, so a read error is the likely source. This record belongs to a study of siplizumab effects on memory and regulatory T cells. Measured with immunoSEQ multiplex PCR; TCRdb has only the in-frame clones, and not every one. Of about 82,000 clones listed, about 87% are singletons. Sequenced: Tregs sorted from blood. The receptor was derived from a human donor in good health.

CDR3 amino acids: CAISEGASGGYEQYL. The CDR3 bases are TGTGCCATCAGTGAGGGGGCTAGCGGGGGATACGAGCAGTACCTC. This chain links TRBV10-3 with TRBJ2-7; 10 bases line up with TRBD2. With 2 bases clipped from V and 4 bases from J, the junction kept 5 bases outside the gene matches. Per germline, CDR1 ENHRY and CDR2 SYGVKD. The CDR3 is 15 residues long.